These 24 T cell receptor beta chains originate from one sample sequenced in a study of cytomegalovirus exposure and HLA in healthy donors. The PCR used 60 Vbeta and 13 Jbeta primers. TCRdb's copy holds only in-frame clones and misses some; the assay was immunoSEQ multiplex PCR. In the table there are about 120,000 clones, about three quarters of which are singletons. Sequenced input: PBMCs. All receptors derive from a man between 25 and 39 years old in good health and CMV-seronegative.

This chain connects TRBV7-8 to TRBJ2-5; D is perhaps TRBD1 (5 bases). The CDR3 consists of 15 residues. Trimming took off 4 bases at V and 2 bases at J, with 14 bases between the two ends. Per germline, CDR1 SGHVS and CDR2 FQNEAQ. CDR3: CASSYDRMMQETQYF. For the CDR3, the DNA is TGTGCCAGCAGCTACGACAGAATGATGCAAGAGACCCAGTACTTC. The variable domain in full, with the rest retrieved from reference TRBV7-8 and TRBJ2-5, is GAGVSQSPRYKVAKRGQDVALRCDPISGHVSLFWYQQALGQGPEFLTYFQNEAQLDKSGLPSDRFFAERPEGSVSTLKIQRTQQEDSAVYLCASSYDRMMQETQYFGPGTRLLVL.

This chain joins TRBV19 and TRBJ2-6; D gene unclear. The CDR3 contains 12 residues. V was trimmed by 9 bases and J by 3 bases, leaving 6 bases between them. The germline CDR1 and CDR2 sequences are LNHDA and SQIVND (reference sequence). CDR3 in amino acids: CASQNGANVLTF. The CDR3 DNA reads TGTGCCAGCCAAAATGGGGCCAACGTCCTGACTTTC.

V usage is TRBV6-1 and J usage is TRBJ1-6; 8 nucleotides align to TRBD1. CDR3 length equals 18 residues. The ends lost 2 bases at V and 3 bases at J; junction bases unmatched: 9. Looked up from germline, CDR1 is MNHNS and CDR2 is SASEGT. The CDR3 protein is CASSEWAGGADYNSPLHF. The CDR3 DNA reads TGTGCCAGCAGTGAATGGGCAGGGGGCGCAGACTATAATTCACCCCTCCACTTT.

The sample holds a few counts of this clone. The rearrangement uses TRBV28 and TRBJ2-7, with D possibly matching TRBD2 (6 bases). There are 12 residues in the CDR3. The germline V gene has CDR1 MDHEN and CDR2 SYDVKM. V dropped 6 bases and J dropped 4 bases, with 10 bases sitting between them. CDR3 region: CASSPRGYEQYF. The CDR3 region has the DNA TGTGCCAGCAGCCCCCGGGGGTACGAGCAGTACTTC.

This chain joins TRBV28 and TRBJ2-3; D gene ambiguous. The germline V gene has CDR1 MDHEN and CDR2 SYDVKM. With 7 bases removed from V and 5 bases from J, the gap between germline ends came to 7 bases. This CDR3 region has 11 residues. CDR3 region: CASNVRDTQYF. In DNA, the CDR3 is TGTGCCAGCAACGTTAGAGATACGCAGTATTTT. The complete variable domain, with remaining parts taken from reference TRBV28 and TRBJ2-3, reads DVKVTQSSRYLVKRTGEKVFLECVQDMDHENMFWYRQDPGLGLRLIYFSYDVKMKEKGDIPEGYSVSREKKERFSLILESASTNQTSMYLCASNVRDTQYFGPGTRLTVL.

The V gene is TRBV28, the J gene TRBJ1-2; unclear D gene. CDR1 is MDHEN and CDR2 is SYDVKM in the germline V gene. V gave up 5 bases and J gave up 5 bases, with 12 bases separating them. The CDR3 is made up of 13 amino acids. CDR3 sequence reads: CASSPQESYGYTF. CDR3 DNA: TGTGCCAGCAGTCCTCAGGAATCGTATGGCTACACCTTC.

J is TRBJ2-7 and V is TRBV14; 7 bases map to TRBD1. With 6 bases clipped from V and 3 bases from J, the junction kept 8 bases outside the gene matches. Germline lookup yields CDR1 SGHDN and CDR2 FVKESK. The CDR3 has 14 amino acids. The CDR3 here is CASRTGQDGYEQYF. CDR3 DNA: TGTGCCAGCAGGACCGGACAGGACGGCTACGAGCAGTACTTC.

This chain links TRBV30 with TRBJ2-1, with D perhaps matching TRBD2 (6 bases). CDR3 length: 14 amino acids. Trimming took off 0 bases at V and 6 bases at J, with 12 bases between the two ends. Germline assignment: CDR1 GTSNPN and CDR2 SVGIG (reference sequence). The CDR3 sequence is CAWSVGLGGNEQFF. For the CDR3, the DNA is TGTGCCTGGAGTGTAGGTCTGGGGGGCAATGAGCAGTTCTTC.

The chain uses TRBV6-5 and TRBJ2-5, with 11 bases matching TRBD2. The last part of the DNA fits TRBJ2-7 better; the J call may be wrong. Per the germline V gene, CDR1 is MNHEY and CDR2 is SVGAGI. The CDR3 loop spans 14 amino acids. The CDR3 spells CASSYTSGGYEQYF. CDR3 sequence (DNA): TGTGCCAGCAGTTACACTAGCGGGGGCTACGAGCAGTACTTC.

The rearrangement links TRBV27 to TRBJ2-1; possibly TRBD2 for D (7 bases). Trimming shortened V by 5 bases and J by 6 bases, and 20 bases separated the two germline ends. The CDR3 contains 16 residues. CDR1 MNHEY and CDR2 SMNVEV come from the germline V gene (reference sequence). The CDR3 loop reads CASSTLGGQLGNEQFF. As DNA, the CDR3 is TGTGCCAGCAGTACACTGGGGGGGCAACTCGGCAATGAGCAGTTCTTC.

The rearrangement links TRBV5-1 to TRBJ2-1; TRBD2 matches 15 bases. Trimming removed 4 bases from V and 2 bases from J; junction bases left unmatched: 1. Germline V lookup: CDR1 SGHRS, CDR2 YFSETQ. There are 16 residues in the CDR3. The CDR3 is CASSGTSGGTYNEQFF. Written as DNA, the CDR3 is TGCGCCAGCAGCGGGACTAGCGGGGGGACCTACAATGAGCAGTTCTTC.

The chain carries TRBV6-5 and TRBJ2-7; 7 bases align to TRBD1. Germline CDR1 and CDR2: MNHEY and SVGAGI. J was trimmed by 0 bases and V by 4 bases; bases with no gene match: 3. CDR3 length: 14 amino acids. The CDR3 DNA reads TGTGCCAGCAGTTCGAACAGGGGCTCCTACGAGCAGTACTTC. The encoded protein is CASSSNRGSYEQYF.

In the case of this clone: Other DNA variants within this sample encode the same CDR3. The chain joins TRBV6-6 to TRBJ1-6, with 8 bases that match TRBD1. The CDR3 is 15 residues long. Germline assignment: CDR1 MNHNY and CDR2 SVGAGI (reference sequence). The J segment lost 2 bases and the V segment lost 5 bases, leaving 2 bases of the junction unmatched. CDR3: CASSGTGPYNSPLHF. For the CDR3, the DNA is TGTGCCAGCAGTGGGACAGGTCCCTATAATTCACCCCTCCACTTT.

In its sample, this clone was seen a few times. This rearrangement joins TRBV5-1 to TRBJ1-2; 9 bases map to TRBD1. V lost 0 bases, J lost 4 bases, and 1 base stayed unmatched. The CDR3 runs 14 residues. CDR1 and CDR2 (germline): SGHRS, YFSETQ. CDR3 sequence reads: CASSLGDRAYGYTF. DNA of the CDR3: TGCGCCAGCAGCTTGGGGGACAGGGCCTATGGCTACACCTTC.

The chain combines TRBV4-3 with TRBJ2-1; perhaps TRBD2 as D (7 bases). CDR1 is LGHNA, CDR2 YSLEER, per germline. The germline V and J ends were trimmed by 0 bases and 4 bases, with 13 bases remaining between them. CDR3 length: 16 amino acids. The CDR3 region has the DNA TGCGCCAGCAGCCAAGATGGGGGGGGCTCATACAATGAGCAGTTCTTC. Protein: CASSQDGGGSYNEQFF.

In its sample, this clone was seen once. The V and J genes are TRBV27 and TRBJ2-7, with 7 nucleotides matching TRBD1. Trimming took 3 bases from V and 6 from J; bases not matched to a gene: 5. Germline CDR1 reads MNHEY; CDR2 reads SMNVEV (reference sequence). This CDR3 spans 13 amino acids. The CDR3 spells CASSFGRGTEQYF. Here the CDR3 DNA reads TGTGCCAGCAGTTTTGGCAGGGGGACCGAGCAGTACTTC.

This clone was detected a few times. The chain uses TRBV21-1 and TRBJ2-7; the table's D call of TRBD1 was not tested on the DNA. TRBV21-1 is a recognized pseudogene. The CDR3 runs to 13 residues. CDR3 in amino acids: CASRRQGPLPTMV. CDR3 DNA sequence: TGTGCCAGCAGAAGGCAGGGGCCCCTCCCTACGATGGTC.

This rearrangement joins TRBV14 to TRBJ2-3, with 7 bases aligning to TRBD1. Trimming took 2 bases from V and 3 from J; bases not matched to a gene: 2. Germline CDR1 SGHDN, CDR2 FVKESK. This CDR3 has 14 residues. CDR3 sequence reads: CASSQLTGTDTQYF. For the CDR3, the DNA is TGTGCCAGCAGCCAACTGACAGGGACAGATACGCAGTATTTT.

This clone has just a few counts. The chain uses TRBV5-1 and TRBJ2-1; 11 positions agree with TRBD1. Germline CDR1 reads SGHRS; CDR2 reads YFSETQ. V trimming: 1 base; J trimming: 8 bases; junction bases outside the gene matches: 11. The length of the CDR3 is 17 residues. This CDR3 is CASSLWIFRTGGDEQFF. For the CDR3, the DNA is TGCGCCAGCAGCTTGTGGATCTTTAGGACAGGGGGCGATGAGCAGTTCTTC.

This chain links TRBV30 with TRBJ1-2, with 8 nucleotides matching TRBD1. The CDR3 is 11 amino acids. From germline, CDR1 is GTSNPN and CDR2 SVGIG (reference sequence). After removal of 5 bases from V and 8 bases from J, the junction contained 4 bases not matched to a gene. The CDR3 DNA is TGTGCCTGGGGCAGGGGGCACGGCTACACCTTC. Amino acids: CAWGRGHGYTF.

The chain recombines TRBV28 with TRBJ1-2, with D hard to call. Germline lookup yields CDR1 MDHEN and CDR2 SYDVKM. Deletions cut 7 bases from V and 8 bases from J, with 11 bases between. CDR3 length: 11 amino acids. The CDR3 region is CASMQTRGYTF. The CDR3 nucleotides read TGTGCCAGCATGCAAACGCGGGGCTACACCTTC.

This clone was seen a handful of times. The chain employs TRBV7-9 and TRBJ2-5, with 8 bases matching TRBD2. With the DNA end fitting TRBJ2-7 better, the J assignment may be wrong. CDR1 is SEHNR, CDR2 FQNEAQ, per germline (reference sequence). This CDR3 region has 19 residues. The CDR3 nucleotides read TGTGCCAGCAGCTCGGGGGGGTCCAACCTGGCCCGCCAGGACTACGAGCAGTACTTC. It codes for CASSSGGSNLARQDYEQYF.

The rearrangement uses TRBV5-1 and TRBJ1-1; tentative D call: TRBD1 (5 bases). Trimming stripped 1 base from V and 6 bases from J, with 7 bases between. This CDR3 spans 12 amino acids. Germline V CDR1 and CDR2: SGHRS, YFSETQ. CDR3 nucleotides: TGCGCCAGCAGCTTGACGGGGGCTGAAGCTTTCTTT. Its translation is CASSLTGAEAFF.

There are a few counts of this clone. The chain joins TRBV28 to TRBJ1-5; D is ambiguous. Trimming removed 3 bases at V and 4 bases at J, with 7 bases between. The CDR3 runs to 13 residues. Looked up from germline, CDR1 is MDHEN and CDR2 is SYDVKM. CDR3: CASSFTGNQPQHF. CDR3 in DNA: TGTGCCAGCAGTTTTACGGGGAATCAGCCCCAGCATTTT.